This TCR beta chain is from a study of control samples from healthy donors and cancer patients. Losses at the gene ends were 4 bases for V and 2 bases for J; bases not matched to a gene: 1. Germline assignment: CDR1 SGHDT and CDR2 YYEEEE. This CDR3 comprises 13 residues. Sequencing used immunoSEQ multiplex PCR; TCRdb keeps in-frame clones, though not all of them. The sample has some 130,000 clones, approximately 89% seen once. This sequence was found in a man aged 45-60 years with head and neck cancer. Sequencing was performed on PBMCs. The chain is built from TRBV5-6 and TRBJ2-5, with 8 bases lining up with TRBD2. The CDR3 here is CASSSGGQETQYF. The CDR3 DNA reads TGTGCCAGCAGCAGCGGGGGACAAGAGACCCAGTACTTC.